The text below deals with one TCR beta chain. Libraries were prepared by immunoSEQ multiplex PCR; TCRdb keeps only in-frame clonotypes and omits some of them. Counted here are 75,000 to 85,000 clones, 92% occurring once; the ten biggest clones make up roughly 5%. The data belong to a study of resident and recirculating memory T cells in vitiligo. Study-level information: Samples were epidermis from two lesional and two nonlesional sites, plus PBMCs.

The germline CDR1 and CDR2 sequences are LGHNA and YNFKEQ. The CDR3 loop spans 15 amino acids. The V end lost 1 base, the J end lost 2 bases, and 9 bases lay between the germline ends. The sequence was obtained from a male donor with vitiligo. The chain is built from TRBV4-2 and TRBJ1-3; D is undetermined. The sample was blood. Written as DNA, the CDR3 is TGTGCCAGCAGCCAAGGGGGAGGCCCTGGAAACACCATATATTTT. Its protein is CASSQGGGPGNTIYF.